The 22 T cell receptor beta chains presented below share a single source sample, sequenced in a study of blood T cell repertoires in COVID-19. Sequenced by immunoSEQ multiplex PCR; TCRdb stores in-frame clones only, minus some. The top ten hold around 4.1% of the sample, which has about 120,000 clones, 90% seen once. Sequencing was carried out using peripheral blood. The receptors come from a woman aged 60-70 years with COVID-19, enrolled during active disease.

The chain uses TRBV19 and TRBJ1-6; D gene uncertain. Germline values: CDR1 LNHDA, CDR2 SQIVND (reference sequence). V lost 1 base and J 6 bases, leaving 10 bases between the germline ends. This CDR3 has 15 amino acids. The CDR3 DNA reads as TGTGCCAGTAGTATAGGTGCCCTCGGTAATTCACCCCTCCACTTT. Translation gives CASSIGALGNSPLHF.

The count of this clone is one. The chain carries TRBV5-4 and TRBJ2-1, with 12 bases fitting TRBD2. The CDR3 totals 15 residues. J was trimmed by 9 bases and V by 0 bases; bases with no gene match: 4. Germline CDR1 SGHNT, CDR2 YYREEE (reference sequence). The DNA of the CDR3 is TGTGCCAGCAGCTTGGCACTAGCGGGGGGTGGTGAGCAGTTCTTC. Translation: CASSLALAGGGEQFF.

V usage is TRBV6-5 and J usage is TRBJ2-7; the match to TRBD1 covers 7 bases. The germline V gene encodes CDR1 MNHEY and CDR2 SVGAGI. The junction had 7 bases not matched to a gene; V was cut back by 6 bases and J by 5 bases. This CDR3 is 13 amino acids long. In DNA, the CDR3 is TGTGCCAGCAGGATCGGGACAGCTAACGAGCAGTACTTC. It yields the protein CASRIGTANEQYF.

The rearrangement links TRBV6-2 or TRBV6-3 to TRBJ2-5, with 7 bases aligning to TRBD2. The CDR3 spans 18 residues. From germline, CDR1 is MNHEY and CDR2 SVGEGT. J gave up 2 bases and V 2 bases, and 14 bases lay outside the gene matches. In DNA form, the CDR3 reads TGTGCCAGCAGTTACAGTCGTTTTATAGCGGGCCTTCAAGAGACCCAGTACTTC. Protein product: CASSYSRFIAGLQETQYF.

This chain joins TRBV2 and TRBJ1-6; D uncertain. Trimming pared 3 bases from V and 7 bases from J, leaving 10 bases between. The germline gives CDR1 SNHLY, CDR2 FYNNEI. The CDR3 sequence is 14 residues long. The CDR3 region is CASSDPGENSPLHF. In DNA, the CDR3 is TGTGCCAGCAGTGATCCGGGTGAGAATTCACCCCTCCACTTT.

This chain connects TRBV25-1 to TRBJ2-3, with D maybe TRBD1 (6 bases). The ends were cut back, 1 base at V and 2 bases at J, with 13 bases in the middle. There are 16 residues in the CDR3. Germline V lookup: CDR1 MGHDK, CDR2 SYGVNS. The CDR3 sequence is CASSELGGKNTDTQYF. CDR3 bases: TGTGCCAGCAGTGAATTAGGGGGAAAAAACACAGATACGCAGTATTTT.

This clone was seen a single time. The J gene is TRBJ1-2, the V gene TRBV5-1, with TRBD1 matching over 7 bases. CDR1 and CDR2 (germline): SGHRS, YFSETQ. CDR3 length: 13 amino acids. Trimming removed 5 bases from V and 5 bases from J; junction bases left unmatched: 6. CDR3 residues: CASSFDRVYGYTF. The CDR3 nucleotides read TGCGCCAGCAGTTTTGACAGGGTTTATGGCTACACCTTC.

This rearrangement joins TRBV5-8 to TRBJ1-2, with 7 bases fitting TRBD1. This CDR3 comprises 14 residues. CDR1 is SGHTS, CDR2 YDEGEE, per germline. The ends lost 7 bases at V and 3 bases at J; junction bases unmatched: 9. The CDR3 reads CASLAPGQYYGYTF. In DNA, the CDR3 is TGTGCCAGCTTGGCACCGGGACAGTACTATGGCTACACCTTC.

In this sample, this clone turned up a few times. V and J are TRBV6-2 or TRBV6-3 and TRBJ1-5; D possibly corresponds to TRBD1 (5 bases). This CDR3 region has 15 residues. Trimming shortened V by 3 bases and J by 9 bases, and 18 bases separated the two germline ends. The germline V gene has CDR1 MNHEY and CDR2 SVGEGT. The CDR3 region has the DNA TGTGCCAGCAGTTATAGGACACCCGACGGGTCGCCCCAGCATTTT. Its protein is CASSYRTPDGSPQHF.

This chain joins TRBV6-2 or TRBV6-3 and TRBJ1-5; the match to TRBD1 covers 9 bases. Trimming took 6 bases from V and 4 from J; bases not matched to a gene: 7. The CDR3 consists of 15 residues. CDR1 and CDR2 from the germline V gene are MNHEY and SVGEGT. The CDR3 nucleotides are TGTGCCAGCAGCCCTACAGGGGGCGGGAATCAGCCCCAGCATTTT. Protein product: CASSPTGGGNQPQHF.

The gene calls are TRBV13 and TRBJ1-1; 7 nucleotides line up with TRBD1. From germline, CDR1 is PRHDT and CDR2 FYEKMQ (reference sequence). The CDR3 length is 15 residues. V shed 3 bases and J 0 bases; nucleotides not matched to a gene: 4. The CDR3 coding sequence is TGTGCCAGCAGCTTTGCCGGGACAGTGAACACTGAAGCTTTCTTT. Translated, it gives CASSFAGTVNTEAFF.

CDR3: CSVSVGSGGYTF. For the CDR3, the DNA is TGCAGCGTTTCAGTGGGTTCGGGTGGCTACACCTTC. This chain links TRBV29-1 with TRBJ1-2; D is unresolved. Germline V gives CDR1 SQVTM, CDR2 ANQGSEA. Trimming pared 5 bases from V and 7 bases from J, leaving 14 bases between. This CDR3 comprises 12 residues.

The chain uses TRBV21-1 and TRBJ2-1; the DNA was not used to check the table's D call, TRBD2. TRBV21-1 is a recognized pseudogene. The CDR3 totals 18 residues. In DNA, the CDR3 is TGTGCCAGCAGCAAAATCTCGGGACTAGCGGGGAGATACAATGAGCAGTTCTTC. Translated, it gives CASSKISGLAGRYNEQFF.

This chain joins TRBV6-5 and TRBJ1-2; D is perhaps TRBD1 (6 bases). Germline V gives CDR1 MNHEY, CDR2 SVGAGI. The CDR3 is made up of 15 amino acids. The V end was cut by 2 bases, the J end by 2 bases, with 12 bases between. The chain's CDR3 is CASSYGGGQNYGYTF. CDR3 in DNA: TGTGCCAGCAGTTACGGGGGGGGGCAGAACTATGGCTACACCTTC.

This rearrangement joins TRBV11-2 to TRBJ1-2; maybe TRBD1 (5 bases). This CDR3 region has 15 residues. Between the trimmed V and J ends, which lost 6 bases and 1 base, there was a span of 15 bases. Germline V gene data show CDR1 as SGHAT and CDR2 as FQNNGV. The CDR3 region is CASRPTRQINYGYTF. CDR3 nucleotide sequence: TGTGCCAGCAGACCAACACGACAGATTAACTATGGCTACACCTTC.

CDR3 nucleotide sequence: TGTGCCACCAGCAGAGATTTAGCGGGGGGGTACAATGAGCAGTTCTTC. This gives the protein CATSRDLAGGYNEQFF. The chain carries TRBV15 and TRBJ2-1, with 11 bases identical to TRBD2. CDR1 and CDR2 from the germline V gene are LNHNV and YYDKDF (reference sequence). V trimming: 0 bases; J trimming: 4 bases; junction bases outside the gene matches: 2. This CDR3 has 16 residues.

The chain combines TRBV9 with TRBJ1-3, with D maybe TRBD1 (6 bases). The CDR3 has 19 amino acids. V was cut by 0 bases and J by 0 bases, with 19 bases left in between. Looked up from germline, CDR1 is SGDLS and CDR2 is YYNGEE. CDR3: CASSVGRLGRGGSGNTIYF. The CDR3 nucleotides read TGTGCCAGCAGCGTAGGACGTCTGGGCAGGGGTGGCTCTGGAAACACCATATATTTT.

The count of this clone is one. Written as DNA, the CDR3 is TGCGCCAGCAGCCCGGTGGTTAGCGGGGGTGGAGAGACCCAGTACTTC. Its protein is CASSPVVSGGGETQYF. The rearrangement uses TRBV5-1 and TRBJ2-5, with 9 bases fitting TRBD2. CDR3 length: 16 amino acids. Germline V CDR1 and CDR2: SGHRS, YFSETQ. V lost 4 bases, J lost 4 bases, and 11 bases stayed unmatched.

The J gene is TRBJ2-7, the V gene TRBV9; 7 bases match TRBD1. In germline, CDR1 is SGDLS, CDR2 YYNGEE. This CDR3 region has 15 residues. The J segment lost 2 bases and the V segment lost 3 bases, leaving 8 bases of the junction unmatched. CDR3 nucleotide sequence: TGTGCCAGCAGCGCAGGTCATGGGACAGCCTACGAGCAGTACTTC. Protein sequence: CASSAGHGTAYEQYF.

This clone has a handful of counts. This chain joins TRBV27 and TRBJ1-1; tentatively, D is TRBD1 (6 bases). V lost 5 bases and J lost 3, with 13 bases in between. Germline CDR1 MNHEY, CDR2 SMNVEV (reference sequence). The CDR3 is 14 residues long. CDR3 in amino acids: CASSPRQEYTEAFF. The CDR3, as DNA: TGTGCCAGCAGTCCTCGACAGGAATACACTGAAGCTTTCTTT.

The CDR3 loop is CASSFRDIPGEKLFF. The DNA for the CDR3 is TGTGCCAGCAGCTTCCGGGACATCCCCGGTGAAAAACTGTTTTTT. The chain joins TRBV7-2 to TRBJ1-4, with D possibly TRBD1 on 6 matching bases. Germline-derived CDR1 and CDR2 are SGHTA and FQGNSA. V lost 3 bases, J lost 7 bases, and 15 bases lay in between. This CDR3 comprises 15 residues.

J is TRBJ1-1 and V is TRBV3-1 (or the pseudogene TRBV3-2), with TRBD1 as a possible D gene (5 bases). V was clipped by 3 bases and J by 5 bases, with 13 bases between them. Per germline, CDR1 LGHDT and CDR2 YNNKEL (reference sequence). The CDR3 has 14 residues. The CDR3 DNA reads TGTGCCAGCAGCCACCAACGGGGGGGGACTGAAGCTTTCTTT. Protein product: CASSHQRGGTEAFF.